A single sample gave rise to the 23 T cell receptor beta chains below, sequenced in a study of cytomegalovirus exposure and HLA in healthy donors. It was with 60 Vbeta and 13 Jbeta primers that the PCR ran. TCRdb's copy holds only in-frame clones and misses some; the assay was immunoSEQ multiplex PCR. The sample shows about 62,000 clones, approximately 87% of them seen only once. The sequenced sample consisted of PBMCs. Source of these receptors: a young man in good health and CMV-seronegative.

This chain joins TRBV28 and TRBJ1-2, with D possibly matching TRBD1 (6 bases). The CDR3 totals 12 residues. V was shortened by 3 bases and J by 5 bases, with 7 bases between the two germline ends. Germline CDR1 and CDR2: MDHEN and SYDVKM. CDR3 loop: CASSFQGYGYTF. In DNA, the CDR3 is TGTGCCAGCAGTTTTCAGGGGTATGGCTACACCTTC.

The V call is TRBV6-1, the J call TRBJ1-1; D is ambiguous. The ends were cut back, 7 bases at V and 0 bases at J, with 12 bases in the middle. The CDR3 contains 14 residues. Germline values: CDR1 MNHNS, CDR2 SASEGT. CDR3 bases: TGTGCCAGCAACCCTGGACTAATGAACACTGAAGCTTTCTTT. It specifies CASNPGLMNTEAFF.

The chain couples TRBV15 to TRBJ2-1, with a tentative D call TRBD1 (6 bases). This CDR3 is 13 amino acids long. CDR1 and CDR2 from the germline V gene are LNHNV and YYDKDF (reference sequence). V lost 3 bases and J 9 bases, leaving 12 bases between the germline ends. The CDR3 here is CATSSHRDTEQFF. The CDR3 DNA follows: TGTGCCACCAGCAGTCACCGGGACACTGAGCAGTTCTTC. The full variable domain, in which reference TRBV15 and TRBJ2-1 provide the parts outside the CDR3, is DAMVIQNPRYQVTQFGKPVTLSCSQTLNHNVMYWYQQKSSQAPKLLFHYYDKDFNNEADTPDNFQSRRPNTSFCFLDIRSPGLGDTAMYLCATSSHRDTEQFFGPGTRLTVL.

The chain uses TRBV5-6 and TRBJ1-2, with a tentative D call TRBD1 (5 bases). The CDR3 totals 14 residues. V was clipped by 0 bases and J by 6 bases, with 12 bases between them. The germline V gene encodes CDR1 SGHDT and CDR2 YYEEEE. CDR3 region: CASSLDRLGHGYTF. The CDR3 coding sequence is TGTGCCAGCAGCTTGGACAGACTGGGGCATGGCTACACCTTC.

The J gene is TRBJ2-7, the V gene TRBV7-9; 14 bases agree with TRBD2. Germline V gene sequence: CDR1 SEHNR, CDR2 FQNEAQ (reference sequence). CDR3 length equals 19 residues. V dropped 4 bases and J dropped 5; count of bases not matched to a gene: 16. CDR3 bases: TGTGCCAGCAGCTGGTCATTGGGACTAGCGGGGGTTCGAGACCACGAGCAGTACTTC. The encoded protein is CASSWSLGLAGVRDHEQYF. Using reference TRBV7-9 and TRBJ2-7 for the parts outside the CDR3, the full variable domain is DTGVSQNPRHKITKRGQNVTFRCDPISEHNRLYWYRQTLGQGPEFLTYFQNEAQLEKSRLLSDRFSAERPKGSFSTLEIQRTEQGDSAMYLCASSWSLGLAGVRDHEQYFGPGTRLTVT.

The chain links TRBV27 to TRBJ2-3; D is undetermined. CDR3 size: 13 residues. Trimming removed 2 bases at V and 12 bases at J, with 15 bases between. Germline V CDR1 and CDR2: MNHEY, SMNVEV (reference sequence). CDR3 sequence: CASSLEARAPQYF. CDR3 in DNA: TGTGCCAGCAGTTTAGAGGCCCGAGCCCCTCAGTATTTT.

The chain uses TRBV30 and TRBJ2-1, with TRBD2 identical over 10 bases. This CDR3 has 16 amino acids. CDR1 is GTSNPN and CDR2 is SVGIG in the germline V gene (reference sequence). V shed 3 bases and J 8 bases; nucleotides not matched to a gene: 13. The CDR3 DNA is TGTGCCTGGAGGGAGAGCGGGGGGGCCTTTGGCGATGAGCAGTTCTTC. This sequence encodes CAWRESGGAFGDEQFF.

The CDR3 sequence: CASSLLGLSGNTIYF. The CDR3 nucleotides are TGTGCCAGCAGTCTTCTGGGGCTCTCTGGAAACACCATATATTTT. This rearrangement joins TRBV6-1 to TRBJ1-3, with D possibly being TRBD1 (5 bases). This CDR3 has 15 residues. Trimming took 5 bases from V and 0 from J, leaving 11 bases between them. Per germline, CDR1 MNHNS and CDR2 SASEGT.

The chain combines TRBV28 with TRBJ1-1; D gene unclear. V was pared by 5 bases and J by 4 bases, with 14 bases between. CDR3 length: 14 amino acids. In germline, CDR1 is MDHEN, CDR2 SYDVKM. CDR3 sequence: CASSRPDRGTEAFF. As DNA, the CDR3 is TGTGCCAGCAGTCGGCCGGACCGGGGCACTGAAGCTTTCTTT.

The V gene is TRBV6-5, the J gene TRBJ2-7; 10 bases match TRBD1. Germline loops: CDR1 MNHEY, CDR2 SVGAGI. V lost 5 bases, J lost 6 bases, and 10 bases stayed unmatched. The CDR3 sequence is 15 residues long. The CDR3 DNA sequence: TGTGCCAGCAGTATATCCCGGGACAGGGGCGGCGAGCAGTACTTC. Residues: CASSISRDRGGEQYF.

The chain employs TRBV7-9 and TRBJ1-4; tentatively, D is TRBD1 (5 bases). Germline V gives CDR1 SEHNR, CDR2 FQNEAQ (reference sequence). The V end was cut by 5 bases, the J end by 8 bases, with 24 bases between. This CDR3 region has 17 residues. The CDR3 loop reads CASSLGDFGSEREKLFF. In DNA form, the CDR3 reads TGTGCCAGCAGCCTAGGGGACTTCGGCTCGGAAAGGGAAAAACTGTTTTTT.

J is TRBJ2-7 and V is TRBV9; TRBD1 matches 7 bases. This CDR3 comprises 14 residues. Germline V gene sequence: CDR1 SGDLS, CDR2 YYNGEE. Losses at the gene ends were 2 bases for V and 6 bases for J; bases not matched to a gene: 8. The CDR3 sequence is CASSVDPGQAEQYF. DNA of the CDR3: TGTGCCAGCAGCGTCGACCCCGGACAGGCCGAGCAGTACTTC.

The chain links TRBV28 to TRBJ1-5, with D perhaps TRBD1 (5 bases). Germline CDR1 reads MDHEN; CDR2 reads SYDVKM. CDR3 size: 12 residues. V lost 8 bases and J lost 4, with 9 bases in between. CDR3: CASFRGNQPQHF. CDR3 DNA sequence: TGTGCCAGCTTTAGGGGAAATCAGCCCCAGCATTTT.

The chain links TRBV2 to TRBJ2-1, with 8 nucleotides matching TRBD2. This CDR3 spans 14 amino acids. Germline V CDR1 and CDR2: SNHLY, FYNNEI. The V segment lost 3 bases and the J segment 4 bases; nucleotides outside the gene matches: 2. The CDR3 DNA reads TGTGCCAGCAGTGAGGCGGGGGGATACAATGAGCAGTTCTTC. This gives the protein CASSEAGGYNEQFF.

The J gene is TRBJ2-7, the V gene TRBV7-2; D is possibly TRBD1 (6 bases). Trimming pared 5 bases from V and 0 bases from J, leaving 11 bases between. CDR3 length: 14 amino acids. Germline assignment: CDR1 SGHTA and CDR2 FQGNSA. CDR3 in amino acids: CASSAGAHSYEQYF. Written as DNA, the CDR3 is TGTGCCAGCAGCGCAGGGGCCCACTCCTACGAGCAGTACTTC. Combining the CDR3 with reference TRBV7-2 and TRBJ2-7 gives the whole variable domain GAGVSQSPSNKVTEKGKDVELRCDPISGHTALYWYRQSLGQGLEFLIYFQGNSAPDKSGLPSDRFSAERTGGSVSTLTIQRTQQEDSAVYLCASSAGAHSYEQYFGPGTRLTVT.

The chain couples TRBV9 to TRBJ1-2, with 7 bases that match TRBD1. V shed 3 bases and J 6 bases; nucleotides not matched to a gene: 8. Germline assignment: CDR1 SGDLS and CDR2 YYNGEE. The CDR3 runs 14 residues. CDR3 in DNA: TGTGCCAGCAGCGCTACAGGGGTTACGGATGGCTACACCTTC. It specifies CASSATGVTDGYTF.

The rearrangement joins TRBV6-6 to TRBJ2-7; D gene uncertain. V lost 5 bases to trimming and J lost 2 bases, with 10 bases between them. CDR1 is MNHNY, CDR2 SVGAGI, per germline (reference sequence). The CDR3 covers 13 residues. CDR3 amino acids: CASSPTAAYEQYF. The CDR3 DNA is TGTGCCAGCAGTCCTACAGCCGCCTACGAGCAGTACTTC.

This rearrangement joins TRBV10-3 to TRBJ2-3, with 9 bases fitting TRBD1. There are 16 residues in the CDR3. J was trimmed by 0 bases and V by 7 bases; bases with no gene match: 8. CDR1 and CDR2 from the germline V gene are ENHRY and SYGVKD. CDR3: CAITQQDRGSTDTQYF. CDR3 sequence (DNA): TGTGCCATCACCCAACAGGACAGGGGAAGCACAGATACGCAGTATTTT.

The chain has TRBV30 and TRBJ1-3; TRBD1 matches 12 bases. The CDR3 consists of 18 residues. The trim removed 3 bases at V and 0 bases at J, leaving 9 bases unmatched. The germline V gene has CDR1 GTSNPN and CDR2 SVGIG (reference sequence). CDR3 protein: CAWRAGTGGFLSGNTIYF. Here the CDR3 DNA reads TGTGCCTGGAGAGCCGGGACAGGGGGCTTTCTCTCTGGAAACACCATATATTTT.

CDR3 nucleotide sequence: TGTGCCAGCAGTTACCCCCCCACAGGGGGTTCGGATACGCAGTATTTT. It yields the protein CASSYPPTGGSDTQYF. V is TRBV6-5 and J is TRBJ2-3, with 8 positions matching TRBD1. This CDR3 has 16 amino acids. In germline, CDR1 is MNHEY, CDR2 SVGAGI. The trim removed 2 bases at V and 6 bases at J, leaving 10 bases unmatched.

V is TRBV2 and J is TRBJ1-2, with D possibly matching TRBD1 (6 bases). V was pared by 5 bases and J by 5 bases, with 21 bases between. CDR3 length: 16 amino acids. Germline CDR1 is SNHLY and CDR2 is FYNNEI. For the CDR3, the DNA is TGTGCCAGCAGTCCCAGGGTTGGGGAAGGGGGTTATGGCTACACCTTC. Protein sequence: CASSPRVGEGGYGYTF.

This chain uses TRBV15 with TRBJ1-3; tentatively, D is TRBD1 (6 bases). The V gene lost 6 bases and the J gene lost 4 bases, with 13 bases spanning the gap. The CDR3 extends over 14 amino acids. Germline assignment: CDR1 LNHNV and CDR2 YYDKDF (reference sequence). CDR3 bases: TGTGCCACCAGTCGGGGAGGGGGAGGAAACACCATATATTTT. Translation gives CATSRGGGGNTIYF.

The chain's CDR3 is CASSQRGVVVTGELFF. Here the CDR3 DNA reads TGTGCCAGCAGCCAGCGGGGGGTTGTCGTCACCGGGGAGCTGTTTTTT. V is TRBV5-6 and J is TRBJ2-2; TRBD2 matches 9 bases. Unmatched junction bases numbered 8, after V lost 4 bases and J lost 4 bases. Germline V gene lookup returns CDR1 SGHDT and CDR2 YYEEEE. The CDR3 runs to 16 residues.